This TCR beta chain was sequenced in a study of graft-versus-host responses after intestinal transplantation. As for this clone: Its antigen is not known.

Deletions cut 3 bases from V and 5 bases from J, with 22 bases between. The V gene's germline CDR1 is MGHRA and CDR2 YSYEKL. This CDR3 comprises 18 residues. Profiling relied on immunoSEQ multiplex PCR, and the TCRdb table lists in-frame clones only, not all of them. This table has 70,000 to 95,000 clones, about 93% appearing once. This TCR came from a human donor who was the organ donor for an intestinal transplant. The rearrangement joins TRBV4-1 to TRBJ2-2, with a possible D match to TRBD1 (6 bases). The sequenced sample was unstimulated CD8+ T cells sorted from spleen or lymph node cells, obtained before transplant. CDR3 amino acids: CASSHFKRQASGTGELFF. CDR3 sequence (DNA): TGCGCCAGCAGCCACTTCAAGAGACAGGCCTCGGGGACCGGGGAGCTGTTTTTT.